This TCR beta chain was observed in a study of T cell changes during pregnancy in multiple sclerosis (dated by TCRdb to the late 2010s). Looking at the study overall: The study examined how the T cell repertoire changed over the course of pregnancy in women with multiple sclerosis.

Library creation used the immunoSEQ multiplex PCR assay. TCRdb obtained this table from immuneACCESS and retained in-frame rearrangements with V and J assigned. These tables miss some clones; where compared with another copy, unresolved V genes account for less than half of the shortfall, and the remainder is unexplained. The sample table shows about 36,000 clones, and 75% to 90% are seen once. Of the sample, around 10% is held by the ten largest clones. From the germline V gene, CDR1 is SNHLY and CDR2 is FYNNEI. V was cut back by 1 base and J by 4 bases, leaving a gap of 14 bases between them. From the cysteine through the phenylalanine, the CDR3 covers 16 amino acids. Only the CDR3 DNA stays, 48 bases, in frame from base 1. As concerns this clone: Its antigen specificity is not known. Base qualities were left out, and no much larger clone turns up one base away.

The sample in question was CD8+ T cells from peripheral blood mononuclear cells, obtained in the third trimester of pregnancy. The sequence came from a female donor with multiple sclerosis, enrolled in a pregnancy study. Here the chain combines TRBV2 and TRBJ1-5; 5 matching bases give a weak D call of TRBD1. The sequence in DNA is TGTGCCAGCAGTGAAGTCGGGACTGGTGCTAATCAGCCCCAGCATTTT. Translation gives CASSEVGTGANQPQHF. Reference TRBV2 and TRBJ1-5 proteins supply the regions before and after the CDR3; the full variable domain is: EPEVTQTPSHQVTQMGQEVILRCVPISNHLYFYWYRQILGQKVEFLVSFYNNEISEKSEIFDDQFSVERPDGSNFTLKIRSTKLEDSAMYFCASSEVGTGANQPQHFGDGTRLSIL.